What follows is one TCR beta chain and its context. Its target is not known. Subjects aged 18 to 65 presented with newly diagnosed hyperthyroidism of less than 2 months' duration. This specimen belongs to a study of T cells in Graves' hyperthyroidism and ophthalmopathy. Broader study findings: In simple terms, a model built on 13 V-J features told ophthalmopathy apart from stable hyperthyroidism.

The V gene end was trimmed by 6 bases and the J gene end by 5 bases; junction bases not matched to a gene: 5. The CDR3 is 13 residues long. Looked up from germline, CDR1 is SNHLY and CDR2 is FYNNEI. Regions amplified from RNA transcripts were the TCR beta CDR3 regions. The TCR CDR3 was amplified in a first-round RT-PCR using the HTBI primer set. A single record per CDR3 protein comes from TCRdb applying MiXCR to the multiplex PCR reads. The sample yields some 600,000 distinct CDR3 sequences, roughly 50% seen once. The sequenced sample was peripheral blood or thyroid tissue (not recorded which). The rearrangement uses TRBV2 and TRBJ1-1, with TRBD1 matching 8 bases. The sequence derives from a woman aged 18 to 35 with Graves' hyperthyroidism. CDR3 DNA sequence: TGTGCCAGCAGGACGGACAGGGAGACTGAAGCTTTCTTT. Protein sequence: CASRTDRETEAFF.